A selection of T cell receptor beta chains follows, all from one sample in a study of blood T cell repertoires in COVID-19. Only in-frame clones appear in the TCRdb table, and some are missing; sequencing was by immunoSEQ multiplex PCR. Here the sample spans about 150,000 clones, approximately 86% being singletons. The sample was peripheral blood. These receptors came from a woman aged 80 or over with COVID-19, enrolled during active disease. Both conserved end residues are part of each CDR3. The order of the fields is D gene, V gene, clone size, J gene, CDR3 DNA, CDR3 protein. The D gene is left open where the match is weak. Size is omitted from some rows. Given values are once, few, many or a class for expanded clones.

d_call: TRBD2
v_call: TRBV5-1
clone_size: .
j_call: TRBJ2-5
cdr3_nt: TGCGCCAGCAGCTCCCGGACTAGCGACGCAGGGGCCCAGTACTTC
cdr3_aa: CASSSRTSDAGAQYF

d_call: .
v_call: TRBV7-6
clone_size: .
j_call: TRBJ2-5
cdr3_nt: TGTGCCAGCAGCGCGGGAGAGACCCAGTACTTC
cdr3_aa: CASSAGETQYF

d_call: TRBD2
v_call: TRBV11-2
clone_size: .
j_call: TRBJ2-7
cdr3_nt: TGTGCCAGCAGCTTTGGAGCAGCGGGGGTTTACTACGAGCAGTACTTC
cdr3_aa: CASSFGAAGVYYEQYF

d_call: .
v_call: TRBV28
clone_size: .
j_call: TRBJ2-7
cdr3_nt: TGTGCCAGCAGTACTACCTACGAGCAGTACTTC
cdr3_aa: CASSTTYEQYF

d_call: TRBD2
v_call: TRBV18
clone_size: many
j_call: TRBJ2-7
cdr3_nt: TGTGCCAGCTCACCACCGCTTGGGACTAGCGGGAACGAGCAGTACTTC
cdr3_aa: CASSPPLGTSGNEQYF

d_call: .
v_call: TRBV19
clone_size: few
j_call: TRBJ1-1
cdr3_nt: TGTGCCAGTAGCCCGACAGGAGGAGCATATGAAGCTTTCTTT
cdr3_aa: CASSPTGGAYEAFF

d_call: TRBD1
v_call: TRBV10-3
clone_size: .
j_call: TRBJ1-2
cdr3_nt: TGTGCCATCAGTCACTCCGGGACAGGGGGCCCCTATGGCTACACCTTC
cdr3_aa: CAISHSGTGGPYGYTF

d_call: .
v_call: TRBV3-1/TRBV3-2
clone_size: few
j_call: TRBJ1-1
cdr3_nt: TGTGCCAGCAGCCAGGGGATCGGGGGATCTGAAGCTTTCTTT
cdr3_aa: CASSQGIGGSEAFF

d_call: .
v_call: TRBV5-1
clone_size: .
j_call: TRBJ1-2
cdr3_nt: TGCGCCAGCAGCTTCATGGCGCAGGCAGCCCTAAAGTCCAACTATGGCTACACCTTC
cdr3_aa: CASSFMAQAALKSNYGYTF

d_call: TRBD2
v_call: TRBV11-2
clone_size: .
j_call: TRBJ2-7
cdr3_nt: TGTGCCAGCAGCCCGTCGCGGGAGGTCCCAAGGTACTTC
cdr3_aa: CASSPSREVPRYF

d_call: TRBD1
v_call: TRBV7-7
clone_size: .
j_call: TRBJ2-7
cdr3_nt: TGTGCTAGCAGCCCGACAGGGAACTCCTACGAGCAGTACTTC
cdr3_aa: CASSPTGNSYEQYF

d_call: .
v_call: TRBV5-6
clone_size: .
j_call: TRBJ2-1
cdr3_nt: TGTGCCAGCAGCTTTCTTGGGAGCTCCTACAATGAGCAGTTCTTC
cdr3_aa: CASSFLGSSYNEQFF

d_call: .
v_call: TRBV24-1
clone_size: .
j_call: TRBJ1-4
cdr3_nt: TGTGCCACCAGTGCCCCGGGACTCTCTGAAAAACTGTTTTTT
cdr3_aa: CATSAPGLSEKLFF

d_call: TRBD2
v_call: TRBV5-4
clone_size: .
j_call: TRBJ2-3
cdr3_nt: TGTGCCAGCAGCCCCTCCTTAGCGGGGAGCACAGATACGCAGTATTTT
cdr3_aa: CASSPSLAGSTDTQYF

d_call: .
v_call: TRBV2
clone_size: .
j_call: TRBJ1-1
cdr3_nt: TGTGCCAGCAGTGTAAGTGGGGGGACTGAAGCTTTCTTT
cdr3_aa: CASSVSGGTEAFF

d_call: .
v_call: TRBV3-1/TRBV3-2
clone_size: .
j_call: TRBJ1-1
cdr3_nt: TGTGCCAGCAGCCAAGCGGGAGGGAACACTGAAGCTTTCTTT
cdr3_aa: CASSQAGGNTEAFF